This section outlines one T cell receptor beta chain sequence together with its context. The record originates from a study of cytomegalovirus exposure and HLA in healthy donors. PCR used 60 Vbeta primers and 13 Jbeta primers. Repertoires were generated with immunoSEQ multiplex PCR, while TCRdb's copy carries only in-frame clones and drops some. The table records about 130,000 clones, roughly 72% of them present only once. Sequencing was performed on PBMCs. This TCR derives from a woman aged 45-59 years in good health and CMV-seronegative.

CDR3 coding DNA: TGTGCCATGGAGGGGGTGGGGGGGGCGCGTAACACTGAAGCTTTCTTT. Encoded protein: CAMEGVGGARNTEAFF. The chain employs TRBV30 and TRBJ1-1; tentatively, D is TRBD1 (6 bases). This CDR3 contains 16 residues. Germline V gives CDR1 GTSNPN, CDR2 SVGIG (reference sequence). Trimming cost V 8 bases and J 2 bases, with 24 bases left between them.